The rows below give T cell receptor beta chains drawn from one sample of a study of blood T cells in healthy people across ages. One entry per CDR3 protein, called by TCRdb with MiXCR from the 5' RACE reads. This repertoire shows about 1,800,000 distinct CDR3 sequences, roughly 27% found once; its top ten account for less than 9.5%. Material for sequencing was blood. These receptors were obtained from a woman aged 25 to 39 in good health. The CDR3 runs from the conserved cysteine through the conserved F or W. D genes are given only for firm matches. Clone size is not always given. Where it is, it says once, few, many or a class for expanded clones.

TRBJ2-4	.	TRBV3-1	.	CASSQPGQAKNIQYF	TGTGCCAGCAGCCAGCCCGGACAGGCCAAAAACATTCAGTACTTC
TRBJ1-2	.	TRBV12-3/TRBV12-4	once	CASSDYAMTGSNYGYTF	TGTGCCAGCAGTGATTACGCCATGACAGGATCTAACTATGGCTACACCTTC
TRBJ2-6	.	TRBV12-3/TRBV12-4	many	CASSSRGSTGANVLTF	TGTGCCAGCAGTTCCAGGGGTAGTACTGGGGCCAACGTCCTGACTTTC
TRBJ2-4	TRBD2	TRBV2	.	CASEAGDLNKNIQYF	TGTGCCTCAGAAGCGGGGGACCTTAACAAAAACATTCAGTACTTC
TRBJ2-7	TRBD2	TRBV7-8	many	CASSFMGTSGSEQYF	TGTGCCAGCAGCTTTATGGGGACTAGCGGGAGTGAGCAGTACTTC
TRBJ2-2	.	TRBV20-1	.	CSASGQGYTGELFF	TGCAGTGCTAGCGGGCAGGGGTACACCGGGGAGCTGTTTTTT
TRBJ1-2	.	TRBV4-3	.	CASSQEMAGTYGYTF	TGCGCCAGCAGCCAAGAGATGGCAGGGACCTATGGCTACACCTTC
TRBJ2-6	.	TRBV5-1	.	CASSFGQLKSSGANVLTF	TGCGCCAGCAGCTTCGGACAGCTCAAAAGCTCTGGGGCCAACGTCCTGACTTTC
TRBJ1-2	.	TRBV14	few	CTSSQDSYGYTF	TGTACCAGCAGCCAAGACAGCTATGGCTACACCTTC
TRBJ2-7	.	TRBV20-1	.	CSARSGNGYEQYF	TGCAGTGCTAGGTCCGGGAATGGTTACGAGCAGTACTTC
TRBJ1-2	.	TRBV28	few	CASSLTEHSSYGYTF	TGTGCCAGCAGTTTGACAGAACATTCCAGCTATGGCTACACCTTC
TRBJ1-6	.	TRBV14	once	CASSQGGRVSPPHF	TGTGCCAGCAGCCAAGGGGGCAGGGTTTCACCCCCCCACTTT
TRBJ1-2	.	TRBV7-3	few	CASSLNPGGPGYTF	TGTGCCAGCAGCTTAAACCCGGGGGGGCCTGGCTACACCTTC
TRBJ2-7	TRBD1	TRBV5-1	many	CASRETGQGAFEQYF	TGCGCCAGCAGAGAAACGGGACAGGGGGCTTTTGAGCAGTACTTC
TRBJ2-7	.	TRBV5-1	few	CASSHQESYEQYF	TGCGCCAGCAGCCATCAGGAGAGCTACGAGCAGTACTTC
TRBJ1-5	.	TRBV20-1	few	CSARDVEHSNQPQHF	TGCAGTGCTAGAGATGTGGAGCATAGCAATCAGCCCCAGCATTTT
TRBJ1-1	.	TRBV2	few	CASSGISGHTEAFF	TGTGCCAGCAGTGGGATCAGTGGCCACACTGAAGCTTTCTTT
TRBJ2-1	.	TRBV4-1	.	CASSLTVQARGRGEQFF	TGCGCCAGCAGCCTAACTGTGCAGGCTAGGGGACGGGGTGAGCAGTTCTTC
TRBJ2-1	.	TRBV7-2	many	CASSLEGPSSYNEQFF	TGTGCCAGCAGCTTAGAGGGACCGAGCTCCTACAATGAGCAGTTCTTC
TRBJ2-1	.	TRBV7-9	.	CASSRASGVSSYNEQFF	TGTGCCAGCAGCCGGGCTTCGGGGGTCTCCTCCTACAATGAGCAGTTCTTC
TRBJ2-7	TRBD1	TRBV5-1	.	CASSPSTTGVYEQYF	TGCGCCAGCAGCCCGTCTACGACAGGGGTCTACGAGCAGTACTTC
TRBJ2-7	.	TRBV12-3/TRBV12-4	many	CASSILRLLGEQYF	TGTGCCAGCAGCATTTTGAGGCTACTTGGCGAGCAGTACTTC
TRBJ1-2	TRBD1	TRBV5-5	few	CASSLRTGDRGYTF	TGTGCCAGCAGCTTACGGACAGGGGACCGTGGCTACACCTTC
TRBJ2-7	.	TRBV10-3	.	CATAGYSYEQYF	TGTGCCACCGCAGGTTACTCCTACGAGCAGTACTTC
TRBJ2-4	TRBD2	TRBV7-2	few	CASSLVALAGGRGAKNIQYF	TGTGCCAGCAGCTTAGTAGCACTAGCGGGGGGGCGCGGAGCCAAAAACATTCAGTACTTC
TRBJ2-4	.	TRBV3-1	.	CASSQLTFSKNIQYF	TGTGCCAGCAGCCAACTCACCTTTTCCAAAAACATTCAGTACTTC
TRBJ1-1	TRBD1	TRBV7-2	few	CASSPKQGAYTEAFF	TGTGCCAGCAGCCCTAAACAGGGGGCGTATACTGAAGCTTTCTTT
TRBJ1-5	TRBD1	TRBV3-1	.	CASSHRGQGQPQHF	TGTGCCAGCAGCCACAGGGGGCAGGGGCAGCCCCAGCATTTT
TRBJ2-7	.	TRBV20-1	many	CSAWSNEQYF	TGCAGTGCTTGGTCGAACGAGCAGTACTTC
TRBJ1-4	TRBD1	TRBV12-3/TRBV12-4	.	CASSPGGQGDEKLFF	TGTGCCAGCAGTCCAGGGGGACAGGGGGACGAAAAACTGTTTTTT
TRBJ2-5	TRBD2	TRBV12-3/TRBV12-4	many	CASSRLAGEGETQYF	TGTGCCAGCAGCAGGTTAGCGGGAGAAGGAGAGACCCAGTACTTC
TRBJ2-7	TRBD1	TRBV5-5	many	CASKLDRSYEQYF	TGTGCCAGCAAGTTGGACAGGAGCTACGAGCAGTACTTC
TRBJ1-2	.	TRBV7-6	.	CASSLDRTHHGYTF	TGTGCCAGCAGCTTAGACCGTACACATCATGGCTACACCTTC
TRBJ2-7	TRBD2	TRBV20-1	few	CSALLAGGPYEQYF	TGCAGTGCTCTCTTAGCGGGAGGGCCCTACGAGCAGTACTTC
TRBJ2-1	TRBD1	TRBV6-5	many	CASSGDRGPGEQFF	TGTGCCAGCAGTGGGGACAGGGGGCCGGGTGAGCAGTTCTTC
TRBJ1-5	.	TRBV12-3/TRBV12-4	many	CASSQGRGNQPQHF	TGTGCCAGCTCACAGGGACGAGGCAATCAGCCCCAGCATTTT
TRBJ1-1	.	TRBV6-5	few	CASSYWDTSLPIATEAFF	TGTGCCAGCAGTTACTGGGACACGAGCCTACCGATAGCGACTGAAGCTTTCTTT
TRBJ1-2	.	TRBV6-2/TRBV6-3	few	CASSWTSNYGYTF	TGTGCCAGCAGTTGGACGTCCAACTATGGCTACACCTTC
TRBJ2-5	.	TRBV5-1	many	CASSTGTGTGETQYF	TGCGCCAGCAGCACGGGGACCGGGACGGGAGAGACCCAGTACTTC
TRBJ1-1	.	TRBV30	few	CAWSVRKQGEAFF	TGTGCCTGGAGTGTACGGAAGCAGGGTGAAGCTTTCTTT
TRBJ2-5	.	TRBV6-5	.	CASSYSVGAETQYF	TGTGCCAGCAGTTACAGTGTGGGCGCGGAGACCCAGTACTTC
TRBJ2-1	.	TRBV3-1	.	CASSQDRWSYEQFF	TGTGCCAGCAGCCAAGATCGGTGGTCCTACGAGCAGTTCTTC
TRBJ2-6	TRBD2	TRBV24-1	.	CATDGRGGPGANVLTF	TGTGCCACCGACGGGAGGGGAGGCCCTGGGGCCAACGTCCTGACTTTC